This T cell receptor beta chain was recorded in a study of CD8 T cells in Susac syndrome. Study-wide results and limits: Clonal expansion was not seen in any Susac syndrome CD4+ T cell repertoire.

RNA totalling about 0.5 to 1 ug underwent reverse transcription with random hexamers. Across 54 Vbeta and 13 Jbeta, TCR beta CDR3 was amplified with immunoSEQ multiplex PCR. TCRdb re-called the immunoSEQ multiplex PCR reads with MiXCR, one entry per CDR3 protein. The table lists some 180,000 distinct CDR3 sequences, just under 95% of them singletons, with 0.099% in the top ten. This CDR3 spans 14 amino acids. V lost 2 bases, J lost 5 bases, and 11 bases lay in between. CDR1 is MRHNA, CDR2 SNTAGT, per germline. With regard to this clonotype: Its target is not known.

The clonotype was recovered from a human donor with Susac syndrome. The specimen sequenced was CD4+ T cells from PBMCs. The rearrangement uses TRBV6-4 and TRBJ2-3; perhaps TRBD1 as D (5 bases). CDR3 in amino acids: CASSDQGSGDTQYF. For the CDR3, the DNA is TGTGCCAGCAGTGACCAGGGCAGTGGAGATACGCAGTATTTT.